This T cell receptor beta chain was obtained from a study of blood T cell repertoires in COVID-19. For the study at large: The United States, Italy and Spain supplied acute and convalescent COVID-19 samples. From T cells, B-cell-depleted T cells, or PBMCs came the material, which was cDNA or gDNA.

The CDR3 consists of 16 residues. V was pared by 5 bases and J by 5 bases, with 21 bases between. Germline V lookup: CDR1 LGHNT, CDR2 FRNRAP. In the source study's methods: For nucleated cells, counts were estimated from reference gene primer amplification. Profiled with immunoSEQ multiplex PCR; TCRdb holds only in-frame clones, not every one. From that table come the V and J calls and clone size; the DNA was used to work out D and trimming. The data show approximately 92,000 clones, around four fifths seen once. The receptor was derived from a man aged 50 to 60 with acute or convalescent COVID-19. Material: peripheral blood. The V gene is TRBV12-5, the J gene TRBJ1-2; D gene ambiguous. This CDR3 reads CASGSNQVRGLYGYTF. CDR3 DNA sequence: TGTGCTAGTGGTAGTAATCAGGTAAGAGGGCTTTATGGCTACACCTTC.